These 9 T cell receptor beta chains were sequenced from one sample in a study of PD-L1 blockade in urothelial cancer. Sequencing used immunoSEQ multiplex PCR; TCRdb keeps in-frame clones, though not all of them. This sample has 90,000 or so clones; more than 80% occur once, and the top ten carry 0.85% to 1%. The time point denotes: pretreatment peripheral blood. Sequenced material: PBMCs, taken around atezolizumab (anti-PD-L1) treatment. The origin of the receptors is a woman older than 75 with urothelial cancer.

The chain has TRBV6-1 and TRBJ1-3; D is unclear. Trimming left V 8 bases short and J 2 bases short, with 7 bases between. There are 12 residues in the CDR3. Looked up from germline, CDR1 is MNHNS and CDR2 is SASEGT. This CDR3 reads CASAGPGNTIYF. Written as DNA, the CDR3 is TGTGCCAGCGCGGGCCCTGGAAACACCATATATTTT.

The chain employs TRBV5-1 and TRBJ2-1, with 9 bases fitting TRBD2. This CDR3 is built from 18 residues. The germline V gene has CDR1 SGHRS and CDR2 YFSETQ. The trim removed 0 bases at V and 3 bases at J, leaving 10 bases unmatched. CDR3 DNA sequence: TGCGCCAGCAGCTTGGGGGGGAAGTCTAGCGGGAACTACAATGAGCAGTTCTTC. This sequence encodes CASSLGGKSSGNYNEQFF.

The chain joins TRBV7-3 to TRBJ2-5; 10 bases match TRBD2. CDR3 size: 15 residues. CDR1 SGHTA and CDR2 FQGTGA come from the germline V gene. The junction had 7 bases not matched to a gene; V was cut back by 4 bases and J by 5 bases. This CDR3 reads CASSSLAGVQETQYF. CDR3 coding DNA: TGTGCCAGCAGCTCCCTAGCGGGAGTCCAGGAGACCCAGTACTTC. The whole variable domain, remainder taken from reference TRBV7-3 and TRBJ2-5, is GAGVSQTPSNKVTEKGKYVELRCDPISGHTALYWYRQSLGQGPEFLIYFQGTGAADDSGLPNDRFFAVRPEGSVSTLKIQRTERGDSAVYLCASSSLAGVQETQYFGPGTRLLVL.

This chain connects TRBV10-2 to TRBJ2-3; 8 bases are a match to TRBD1. The V segment lost 5 bases and the J segment 1 base; nucleotides outside the gene matches: 2. This CDR3 spans 14 amino acids. Germline V gene lookup returns CDR1 WSHSY and CDR2 SAAADI. CDR3 in amino acids: CASSTRGRTDTQYF. CDR3 bases: TGCGCCAGCAGTACCAGGGGGCGCACAGATACGCAGTATTTT.

V and J are TRBV30 and TRBJ2-5; no clear D. With 0 bases removed from V and 1 base from J, the gap between germline ends came to 12 bases. The germline gives CDR1 GTSNPN, CDR2 SVGIG (reference sequence). CDR3 length: 15 amino acids. In nucleotides, the CDR3 is TGTGCCTGGAGTGTAATCAGCGCCCCCCAAGAGACCCAGTACTTC. Its protein is CAWSVISAPQETQYF.

This chain joins TRBV11-2 and TRBJ2-7; D gene unclear. This CDR3 is built from 10 residues. The germline V and J ends were trimmed by 3 bases and 6 bases, with 3 bases remaining between them. The V gene's germline CDR1 is SGHAT and CDR2 FQNNGV. CDR3 in amino acids: CASSLSEQYF. For the CDR3, the DNA is TGTGCCAGCAGCTTGAGCGAGCAGTACTTC.

V and J are TRBV7-3 and TRBJ2-6, with TRBD1 matching 7 bases. Germline assignment: CDR1 SGHTA and CDR2 FQGTGA. With V trimmed by 2 bases and J by 4 bases, 17 bases remained unmatched. The CDR3 spans 20 residues. The CDR3 DNA reads as TGTGCCAGCAGCTTACTTGGGCACGGGACAGTTCCGTTAGGGGCCAACGTCCTGACTTTC. Its protein product is CASSLLGHGTVPLGANVLTF.

The rearrangement uses TRBV19 and TRBJ2-7; TRBD2 agrees at 14 bases. Germline values: CDR1 LNHDA, CDR2 SQIVND (reference sequence). Trimming cost V 6 bases and J 0 bases; bases outside gene matches: 4. CDR3 length equals 16 residues. The CDR3 spells CASRGTSGSPSYEQYF. CDR3 sequence (DNA): TGTGCCAGTAGAGGGACTAGCGGGAGCCCCTCCTACGAGCAGTACTTC.

The chain uses TRBV2 and TRBJ2-1; 7 bases agree with TRBD2. The CDR3 spans 17 residues. Trimming removed 0 bases from V and 1 base from J; junction bases left unmatched: 6. Germline CDR1 SNHLY, CDR2 FYNNEI. CDR3 amino acids: CASSEAPGLGSYNEQFF. Written as DNA, the CDR3 is TGTGCCAGCAGTGAAGCGCCCGGACTAGGTTCCTACAATGAGCAGTTCTTC.